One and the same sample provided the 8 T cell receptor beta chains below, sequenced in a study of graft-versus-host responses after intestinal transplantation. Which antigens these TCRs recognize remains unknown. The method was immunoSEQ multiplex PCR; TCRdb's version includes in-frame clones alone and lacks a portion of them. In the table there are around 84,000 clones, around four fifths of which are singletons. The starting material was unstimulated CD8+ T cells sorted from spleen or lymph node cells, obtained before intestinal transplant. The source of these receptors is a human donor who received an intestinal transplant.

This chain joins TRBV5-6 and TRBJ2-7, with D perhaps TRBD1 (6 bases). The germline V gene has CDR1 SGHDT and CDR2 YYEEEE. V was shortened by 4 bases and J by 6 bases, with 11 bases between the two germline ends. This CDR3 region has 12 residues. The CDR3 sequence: CASSPPTGEQYF. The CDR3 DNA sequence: TGTGCCAGCAGCCCCCCGACAGGCGAGCAGTACTTC.

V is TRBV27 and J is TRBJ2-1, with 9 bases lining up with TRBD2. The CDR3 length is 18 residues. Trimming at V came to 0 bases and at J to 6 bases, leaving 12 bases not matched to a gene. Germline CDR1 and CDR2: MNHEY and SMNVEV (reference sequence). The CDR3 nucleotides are TGTGCCAGCAGTTTATCCTTCGGGGCGGGAGGGCCGGGCAATGAGCAGTTCTTC. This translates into CASSLSFGAGGPGNEQFF.

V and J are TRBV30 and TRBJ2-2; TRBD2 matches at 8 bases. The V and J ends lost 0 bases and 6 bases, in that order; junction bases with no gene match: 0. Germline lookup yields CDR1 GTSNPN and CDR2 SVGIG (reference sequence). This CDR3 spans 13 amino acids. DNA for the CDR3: TGTGCCTGGAGTGTCGGGAGGGCCGGGGAGCTGTTTTTT. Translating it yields CAWSVGRAGELFF.

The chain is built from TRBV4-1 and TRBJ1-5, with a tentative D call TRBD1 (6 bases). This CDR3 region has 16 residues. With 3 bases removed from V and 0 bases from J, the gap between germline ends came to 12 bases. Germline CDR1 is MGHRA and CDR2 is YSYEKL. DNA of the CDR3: TGCGCCAGCAGCCACAGGGGATTCGGTAGCAATCAGCCCCAGCATTTT. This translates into CASSHRGFGSNQPQHF.

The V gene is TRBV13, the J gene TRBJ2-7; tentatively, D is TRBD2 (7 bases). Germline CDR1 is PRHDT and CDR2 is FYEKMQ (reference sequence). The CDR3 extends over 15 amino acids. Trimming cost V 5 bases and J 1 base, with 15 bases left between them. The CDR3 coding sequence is TGTGCCAGCAGCCTCGCGGGGGCAGGGTCCTACGAGCAGTACTTC. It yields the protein CASSLAGAGSYEQYF.

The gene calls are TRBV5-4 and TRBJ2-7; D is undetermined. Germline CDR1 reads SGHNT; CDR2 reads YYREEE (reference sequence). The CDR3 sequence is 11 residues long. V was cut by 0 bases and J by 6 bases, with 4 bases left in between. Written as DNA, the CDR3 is TGTGCCAGCAGCTTGGGGATCGAGCAGTACTTC. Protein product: CASSLGIEQYF.

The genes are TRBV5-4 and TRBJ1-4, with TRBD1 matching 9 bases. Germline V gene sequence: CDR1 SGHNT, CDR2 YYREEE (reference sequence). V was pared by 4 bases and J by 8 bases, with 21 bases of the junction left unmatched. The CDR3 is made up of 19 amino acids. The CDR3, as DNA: TGTGCCAGCAGCGATCCCGGGGGACAGGGAAAAGAAGTTACGGAAAAACTGTTTTTT. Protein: CASSDPGGQGKEVTEKLFF.

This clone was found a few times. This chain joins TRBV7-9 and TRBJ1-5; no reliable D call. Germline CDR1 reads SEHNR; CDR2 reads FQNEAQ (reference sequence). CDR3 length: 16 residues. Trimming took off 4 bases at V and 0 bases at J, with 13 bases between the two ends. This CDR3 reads CASSSWTVPSNQPQHF. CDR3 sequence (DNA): TGTGCCAGCAGCTCATGGACGGTCCCTAGCAATCAGCCCCAGCATTTT.